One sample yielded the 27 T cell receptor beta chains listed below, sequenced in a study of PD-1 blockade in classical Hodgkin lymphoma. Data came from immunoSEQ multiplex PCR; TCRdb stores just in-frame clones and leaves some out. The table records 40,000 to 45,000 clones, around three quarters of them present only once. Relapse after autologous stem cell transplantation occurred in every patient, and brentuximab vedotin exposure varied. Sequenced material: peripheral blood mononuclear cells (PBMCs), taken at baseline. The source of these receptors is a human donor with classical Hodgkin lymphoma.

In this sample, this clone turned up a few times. The CDR3 loop reads CASIDRVGGYTF. The DNA of the CDR3 is TGTGCCAGCATAGACAGGGTTGGTGGCTACACCTTC. This chain uses TRBV5-5 with TRBJ1-2; TRBD1 matches at 7 bases. V lost 6 bases to trimming and J lost 7 bases; unmatched junction nucleotides: 6. Germline V gene data show CDR1 as SGHKS and CDR2 as YYEKEE (reference sequence). The CDR3 is 12 amino acids. Complete variable domain (other parts from reference TRBV5-5 and TRBJ1-2): DAGVTQSPTHLIKTRGQQVTLRCSPISGHKSVSWYQQVLGQGPQFIFQYYEKEERGRGNFPDRFSARQFPNYSSELNVNALLLGDSALYLCASIDRVGGYTFGSGTRLTVV.

This CDR3 reads CASSQPGQGVYEQYF. In nucleotides, the CDR3 is TGTGCCAGCAGCCAACCGGGACAGGGAGTCTACGAGCAGTACTTC. The chain uses TRBV14 and TRBJ2-7; TRBD1 matches 9 bases. Germline lookup yields CDR1 SGHDN and CDR2 FVKESK. V lost 2 bases and J lost 3; bases outside the gene matches: 5. The CDR3 has 15 amino acids.

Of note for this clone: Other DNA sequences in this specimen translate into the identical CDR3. In nucleotides, the CDR3 is TGTGCCAGCAGTCGACAGGGTAGCTCCTACGAGCAGTACTTC. This translates into CASSRQGSSYEQYF. The chain has TRBV6-5 and TRBJ2-7; 7 nucleotides align to TRBD1. Trimming took 5 bases from V and 0 from J; bases not matched to a gene: 4. Germline V gene lookup returns CDR1 MNHEY and CDR2 SVGAGI. The CDR3 runs to 14 residues.

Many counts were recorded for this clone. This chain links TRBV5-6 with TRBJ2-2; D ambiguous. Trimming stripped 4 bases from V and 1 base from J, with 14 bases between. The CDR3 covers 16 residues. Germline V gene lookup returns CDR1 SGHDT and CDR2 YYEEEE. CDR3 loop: CASSHLTEMNTGELFF. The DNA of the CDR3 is TGTGCCAGCAGCCACCTTACAGAAATGAACACCGGGGAGCTGTTTTTT.

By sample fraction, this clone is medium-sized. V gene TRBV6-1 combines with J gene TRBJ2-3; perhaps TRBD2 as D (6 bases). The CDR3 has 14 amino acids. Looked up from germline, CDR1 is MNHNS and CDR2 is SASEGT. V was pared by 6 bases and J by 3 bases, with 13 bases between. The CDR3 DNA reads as TGTGCCAGCAGCGTAGCGGAGGCAACAGATACGCAGTATTTT. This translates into CASSVAEATDTQYF.

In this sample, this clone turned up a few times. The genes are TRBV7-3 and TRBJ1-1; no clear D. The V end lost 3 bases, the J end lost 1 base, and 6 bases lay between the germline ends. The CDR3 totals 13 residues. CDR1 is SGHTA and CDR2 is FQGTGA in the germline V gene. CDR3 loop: CASSFTKNTEAFF. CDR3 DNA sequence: TGTGCCAGCAGCTTCACAAAGAACACTGAAGCTTTCTTT.

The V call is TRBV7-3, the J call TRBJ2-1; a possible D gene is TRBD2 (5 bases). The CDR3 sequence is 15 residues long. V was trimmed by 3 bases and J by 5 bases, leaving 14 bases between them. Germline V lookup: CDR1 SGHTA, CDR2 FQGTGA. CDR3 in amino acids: CASSFISGENNEQFF. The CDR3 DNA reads TGTGCCAGCAGCTTTATCTCCGGGGAGAACAATGAGCAGTTCTTC.

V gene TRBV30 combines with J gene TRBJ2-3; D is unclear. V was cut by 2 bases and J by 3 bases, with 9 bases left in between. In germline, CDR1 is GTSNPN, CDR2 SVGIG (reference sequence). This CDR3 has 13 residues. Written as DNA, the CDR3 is TGTGCCTGGAGTATAGCCGGGACAGATACGCAGTATTTT. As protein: CAWSIAGTDTQYF.

The CDR3 DNA reads as TGTGCCAGCAGCGGTCGGTCACTCGACGAGCAGTACTTC. Amino acids: CASSGRSLDEQYF. The V and J genes are TRBV2 and TRBJ2-7, with D unresolved. The V gene's germline CDR1 is SNHLY and CDR2 FYNNEI. Trimming stripped 6 bases from V and 5 bases from J, with 14 bases between. This CDR3 has 13 amino acids.

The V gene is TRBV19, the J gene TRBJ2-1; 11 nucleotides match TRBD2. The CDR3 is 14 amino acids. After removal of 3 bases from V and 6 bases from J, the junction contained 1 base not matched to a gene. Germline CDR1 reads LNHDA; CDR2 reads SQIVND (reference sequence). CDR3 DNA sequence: TGTGCCAGTAGTATGGGACTAGCGGTCAATGAGCAGTTCTTC. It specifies CASSMGLAVNEQFF.

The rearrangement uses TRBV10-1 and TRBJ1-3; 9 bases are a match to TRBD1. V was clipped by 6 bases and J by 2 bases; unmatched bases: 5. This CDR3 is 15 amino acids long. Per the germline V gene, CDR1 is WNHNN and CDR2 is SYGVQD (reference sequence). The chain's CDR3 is CASSHRTGAGNTIYF. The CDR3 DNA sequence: TGCGCCAGCAGCCACAGGACAGGGGCTGGAAACACCATATATTTT.

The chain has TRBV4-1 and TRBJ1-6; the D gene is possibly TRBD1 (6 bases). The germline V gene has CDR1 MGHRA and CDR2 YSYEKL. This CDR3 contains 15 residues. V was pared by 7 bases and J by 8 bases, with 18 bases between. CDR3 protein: CASNFRDTGYSPLHF. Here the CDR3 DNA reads TGCGCCAGCAACTTCCGGGACACAGGATATTCACCCCTCCACTTT.

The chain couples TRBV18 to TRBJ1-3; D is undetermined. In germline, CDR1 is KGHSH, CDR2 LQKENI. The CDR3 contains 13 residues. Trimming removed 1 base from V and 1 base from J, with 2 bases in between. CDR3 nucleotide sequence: TGTGCCAGCTCACCACAGTCTGGAAACACCATATATTTT. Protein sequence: CASSPQSGNTIYF.

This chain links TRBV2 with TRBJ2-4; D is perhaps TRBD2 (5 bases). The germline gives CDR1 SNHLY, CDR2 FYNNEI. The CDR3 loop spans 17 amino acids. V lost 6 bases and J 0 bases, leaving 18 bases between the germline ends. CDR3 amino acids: CASRAKERTAAKNIQYF. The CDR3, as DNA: TGTGCCAGCAGGGCTAAAGAGCGGACGGCAGCCAAAAACATTCAGTACTTC. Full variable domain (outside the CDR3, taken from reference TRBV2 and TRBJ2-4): EPEVTQTPSHQVTQMGQEVILRCVPISNHLYFYWYRQILGQKVEFLVSFYNNEISEKSEIFDDQFSVERPDGSNFTLKIRSTKLEDSAMYFCASRAKERTAAKNIQYFGAGTRLSVL.

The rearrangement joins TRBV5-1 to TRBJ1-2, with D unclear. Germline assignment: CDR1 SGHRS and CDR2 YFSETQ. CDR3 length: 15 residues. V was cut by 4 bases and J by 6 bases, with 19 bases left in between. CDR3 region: CASSMDGHGVDGYTF. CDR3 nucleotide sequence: TGCGCCAGCAGCATGGACGGGCACGGGGTGGATGGCTACACCTTC.

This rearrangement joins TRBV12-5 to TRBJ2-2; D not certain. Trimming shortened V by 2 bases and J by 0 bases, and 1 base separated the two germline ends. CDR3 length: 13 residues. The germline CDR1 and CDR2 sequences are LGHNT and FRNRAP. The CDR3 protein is CASGLTNTGELFF. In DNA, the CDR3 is TGTGCTAGTGGTTTGACGAACACCGGGGAGCTGTTTTTT.

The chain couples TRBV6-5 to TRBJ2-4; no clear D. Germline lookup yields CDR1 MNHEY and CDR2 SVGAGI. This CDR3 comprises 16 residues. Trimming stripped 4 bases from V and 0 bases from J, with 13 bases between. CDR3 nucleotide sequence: TGTGCCAGCAGTTCAGGCGGATTTTTAGCCAAAAACATTCAGTACTTC. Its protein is CASSSGGFLAKNIQYF.

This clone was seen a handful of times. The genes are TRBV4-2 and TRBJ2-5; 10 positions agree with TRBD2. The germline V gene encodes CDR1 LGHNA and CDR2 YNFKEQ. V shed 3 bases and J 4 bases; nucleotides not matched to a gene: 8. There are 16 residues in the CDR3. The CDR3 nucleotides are TGTGCCAGCAGCCAGACATCTAGCGGGAGTTCAGAGACCCAGTACTTC. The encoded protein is CASSQTSSGSSETQYF.

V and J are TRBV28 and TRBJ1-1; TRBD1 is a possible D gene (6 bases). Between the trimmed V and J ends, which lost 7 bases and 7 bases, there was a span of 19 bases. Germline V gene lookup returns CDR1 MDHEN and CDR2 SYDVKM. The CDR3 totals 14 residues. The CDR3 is CASTPGGGPSEAFF. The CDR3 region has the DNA TGTGCCAGCACCCCCGGAGGGGGGCCAAGTGAAGCTTTCTTT.

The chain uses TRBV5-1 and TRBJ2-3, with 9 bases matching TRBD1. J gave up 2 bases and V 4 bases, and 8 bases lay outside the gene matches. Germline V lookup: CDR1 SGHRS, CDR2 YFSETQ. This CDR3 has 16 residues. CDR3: CASSRGQGPTTDTQYF. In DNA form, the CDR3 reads TGCGCCAGCAGCAGGGGACAGGGACCAACCACAGATACGCAGTATTTT.

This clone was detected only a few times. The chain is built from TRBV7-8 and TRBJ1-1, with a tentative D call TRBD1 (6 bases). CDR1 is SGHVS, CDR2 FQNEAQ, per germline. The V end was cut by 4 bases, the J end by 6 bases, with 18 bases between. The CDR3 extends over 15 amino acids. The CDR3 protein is CASSSLTGWGSEAFF. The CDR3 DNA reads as TGTGCCAGCAGCTCACTGACAGGATGGGGCTCTGAAGCTTTCTTT.

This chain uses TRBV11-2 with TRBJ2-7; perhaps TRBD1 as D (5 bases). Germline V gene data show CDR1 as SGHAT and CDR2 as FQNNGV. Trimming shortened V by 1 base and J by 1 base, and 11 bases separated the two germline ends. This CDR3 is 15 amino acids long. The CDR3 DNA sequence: TGTGCCAGCAGCTTAGCGTTTCAGGGTTCCTACGAGCAGTACTTC. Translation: CASSLAFQGSYEQYF.

Written as DNA, the CDR3 is TGTGCCAGCAAACTACACCCGGGACAGAACACTGAAGCTTTCTTT. Translating it yields CASKLHPGQNTEAFF. The chain carries TRBV7-6 and TRBJ1-1; a weak D match, TRBD1 (6 bases). V lost 7 bases and J 1 base, leaving 16 bases between the germline ends. Germline V gene data show CDR1 as SGHVS and CDR2 as FNYEAQ. The CDR3 covers 15 residues.

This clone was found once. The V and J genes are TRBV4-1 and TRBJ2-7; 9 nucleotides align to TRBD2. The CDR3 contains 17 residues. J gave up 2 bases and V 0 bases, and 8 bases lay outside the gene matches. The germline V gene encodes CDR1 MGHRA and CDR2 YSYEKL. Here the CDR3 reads CASSQEGGAGGTYEQYF. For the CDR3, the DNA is TGCGCCAGCAGCCAAGAGGGTGGCGCGGGAGGGACCTACGAGCAGTACTTC.

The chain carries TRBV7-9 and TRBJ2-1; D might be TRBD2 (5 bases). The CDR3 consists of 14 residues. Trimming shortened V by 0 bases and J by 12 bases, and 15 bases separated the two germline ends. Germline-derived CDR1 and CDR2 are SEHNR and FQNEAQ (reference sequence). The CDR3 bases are TGTGCCAGCAGCTTAGCAAACACCCCGAGCGGGCAGTTCTTC. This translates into CASSLANTPSGQFF.

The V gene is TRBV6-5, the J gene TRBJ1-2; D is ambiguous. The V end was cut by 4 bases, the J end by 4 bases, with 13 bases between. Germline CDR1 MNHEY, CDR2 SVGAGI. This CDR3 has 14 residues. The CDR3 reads CASSSSGAIYGYTF. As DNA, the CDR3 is TGTGCCAGCAGTTCCTCCGGAGCTATCTATGGCTACACCTTC.

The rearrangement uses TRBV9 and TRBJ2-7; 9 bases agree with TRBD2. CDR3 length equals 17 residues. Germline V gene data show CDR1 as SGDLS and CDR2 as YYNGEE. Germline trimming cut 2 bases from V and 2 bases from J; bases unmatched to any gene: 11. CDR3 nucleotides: TGTGCCAGCAGCGTCGAATGGGGGGCTAGCGGGACCTACGAGCAGTACTTC. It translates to CASSVEWGASGTYEQYF.